Detailed here is one T cell receptor (beta chain). There are a few counts of this clone. The antigen this receptor binds is unknown. Per-nucleotide qualities are absent, and no much larger clonotype sits a single base away. This entry is derived from a study of cytomegalovirus exposure and HLA in healthy donors (dated by TCRdb to 2016 to 2017). About the full investigation: In an earlier analysis of 450 to 750 of the donors, around 300 Gb of sequence data and some 120 million unique TCR beta sequences from about 179 million T cells were reported. The T cell repertoires of around 730 subjects were profiled by immunosequencing and related to cytomegalovirus serostatus. About five DR-DQ haplotypes were treated as single units for association and clustering because of strong linkage in the cohort. To predict cytomegalovirus infection status, the study combined high-throughput TCR immunosequencing, statistical association of individual TCRs with disease status, and machine learning. An earlier analysis of around 580 of the donors used high-throughput TCR beta sequencing to judge whether each TCR beta V gene segment behaved as functional or pseudogenic. The number of donors typed differed by locus, with roughly 620-630 for A, B, C, DRB1 and DQB1, around 500 for DQA1, 606 for DPA1, and some 440 for DPB1. Donor age, sex, ethnicity and CMV serostatus were compiled alongside the repertoire data. Across about 380 genotyped donors of the cohort, an average of about 200,000 unique TCR beta nucleotide sequences per donor were sequenced, and approximately 17% of those sequences were non-productive. A separate validation cohort of roughly 120 different subjects was used in addition to the 666-subject first cohort. Class I and class II HLA loci were covered by the typing at four-digit resolution. Rather than using new phenotypic data, the later analysis identified candidate immune exposures from TCR beta sequences and from how often those sequences occurred across donors. In a later genetic analysis, genome-wide SNP genotypes for 398 of the 666 donors were used, and that subset was treated as a discovery cohort. In a later analysis, previously published TCR beta repertoires from more than 500 donors were re-analyzed and high-resolution HLA genotyping was added so that TCR occurrence patterns could be studied. The study was designed to test whether signatures of past pathogen exposure could be identified by cataloging public T cell receptors. Every discovery cohort repertoire had been produced on one sequencing platform. Roughly 300 gigabases of sequencing data and tens of millions of unique TCR sequences were included in an early release covering 550 to 650 HLA-typed donors. Of the roughly 420 genotyped donors, less than 85% were placed in the genetic ancestry cluster associated with self-reported Caucasian donors. On the study overall, not on this receptor specifically: Immune exposure information for the cohort was limited to CMV serostatus. While some public TCRs were present in many individuals, most TCR sequences turned up only very rarely across donors. According to a later analysis, TCR association rates differed among HLA loci, with DRB1 alleles showing the most associated TCRs and HLA-C alleles showing the fewest. V-gene and J-gene trimming of TCR beta chains was associated with a missense DCLRE1C variant in a later genetic analysis, and the association was replicated in an independent cohort. A total of 150 to 200 TCR beta chains were listed by the study as associated with cytomegalovirus. The authors suggested that the approach could potentially be generalized to other disease states and immunological phenotypes. Strong co-occurrence of HLA alleles, especially DR and DQ, made assigning TCR associations to individual alleles difficult. Several of the top co-occurrence clusters appeared to be linked to parvovirus B19, influenza, CMV and Epstein-Barr virus, according to a later analysis. Specific HLA alleles were associated with 15,000 to 20,000 TCR beta sequences at a false discovery rate of 0.05 in a later analysis. A few of the identified cytomegalovirus-associated TCR beta chains were confirmed in vitro to be specific for cytomegalovirus antigens. Linkage disequilibrium might explain the correlated functional status among segregating V segments, but an unknown experimental factor could not be excluded. Roughly uniform sequencing depth across donors was assumed in presence/absence analyses, although this assumption may not hold. Because counts were too low, 15 to 20 rarely observed V segments, including chromosome 9 orphons, were excluded from the earlier analysis of around 590 of the donors. In both the original and validation cohorts, the classifier was reported to diagnose cytomegalovirus status with high specificity and sensitivity. HLA typing was unavailable for some donors at each locus, so association tests used only the typed subset. Only TCR beta chains were sequenced in this cohort, and the absence of alpha or paired-chain data limited detectable features. A group of highly shared sequence variants was considered likely to be a technical artifact of the sequencing pipeline. In a later analysis, most CMV-associated TCR beta chains were found to appear HLA-restricted, with HLA associations seemingly driven largely by CMV exposure. A further reported finding was that TCR beta sequences accurately predicted the HLA-A and HLA-B alleles for most subjects in the first cohort. In a later genetic analysis, fewer N-insertions in productive TCRs were reported among donors in an Asian-associated ancestry cluster than the roughly 700-donor mean. Because the 87-base-pair reads could not distinguish some IMGT-functional V segments, including TRBV6-2 and TRBV6-3, those segments were excluded. An earlier analysis of approximately 600 of the donors showed that most TCR beta V segments appeared in productive rearrangements either about 90% or about 30% of the time, which broadly matched IMGT annotations. In a later analysis, HLA-associated TCR beta chains showed more clonal expansion and lower generation probabilities than non-associated chains that were equally common.

The cohort consisted of 666 healthy bone marrow donors. At the time of sampling, all cohort members were nominally healthy, though unrecorded immune exposures were likely present. The donor was CMV seronegative and was included in the group of a few hundred seronegative cohort members. Each donor provided a peripheral blood sample, and peripheral blood mononuclear cells were used for TCR beta sequencing. The Qiagen DNeasy Blood Extraction Kit was used to extract genomic DNA from the blood cell samples. CDR1 is given as KGHSH and CDR2 as LQKENI, both from the germline V gene. Clipping removes 7 bases from V and 0 bases from J, with 11 as the unmatched junction base count. The cysteine opens and the phenylalanine closes a CDR3 of 17 amino acids. Only the CDR3 DNA stays, 51 bases, in frame from base 1. Library generation was performed with the immunoSEQ multiplex PCR assay. For the multiplex PCR, a mixture combining 60 forward primers for TCR Vbeta segments and 13 reverse primers for TCR Jbeta segments was used. Amplification of the CDR3 region of rearranged TCR beta genes was performed with a multiplex PCR assay on genomic DNA. On the Illumina HiSeq System, the amplified TCR beta libraries were sequenced as 87-base-pair reads. The published analysis was carried out like this. A later analysis tallied tens of millions of unique TCR beta chains across the 666 repertoires, and approximately 11 million of those chains were shared by two or more donors. Raw reads were error-corrected and collapsed into unique sequences with a nearest-neighbor algorithm that merged closely related sequences to remove PCR and sequencing errors. CDR3 sequences were aligned to IMGT reference sequences to assign V, D and J gene segments. Each retained sequence needed at least a six-nucleotide match to both a V gene segment and a J gene segment. Rearrangements were called productive when the CDR3 lacked stop codons and stayed in frame with V and J; all others were non-productive. Following IMGT convention, CDR3 was defined as the stretch from the second conserved V-encoded cysteine to the conserved J-encoded phenylalanine. The earlier analysis of fewer than 750 of the donors excluded sequences that lacked an unambiguous match to a single V gene segment. An earlier analysis of several hundred of the donors called V segments functional above 56.7% productive rearrangements and segregating when the between-donor standard deviation exceeded 5%. A statistical classification framework was built for diagnosing cytomegalovirus status from the catalog of TCR beta chain sequences. A later analysis assigned V and J genes by comparing TCR nucleotide sequences with IMGT/GENE-DB human TR gene sequences. In a later analysis, CDR3 sequences and most-parsimonious VDJ recombination scenarios were assigned using the TCRdist pipeline. In a later analysis, each TCR beta chain was defined by its CDR3 amino acid sequence together with its V-gene family, and reads without a unique V-gene family were excluded. In a later analysis, 550 to 650 highly shared, low-generation-probability nucleotide sequences were removed to address suspected cross-contamination and a sequencing artifact. In a later analysis, a clonal expansion index was calculated for each public chain from normalized within-repertoire ranks of inferred template counts. Generation probabilities in a later analysis came from a VDJ recombination model fitted to out-of-frame rearrangements, and those results were checked against IGoR. In a later analysis, hypergeometric tests were used to score TCR-TCR, TCR-HLA and TCR-CMV co-occurrence, with a repertoire-size bias correction applied to TCR pairs. False discovery rates were estimated in a later analysis by permuting HLA or CMV assignments 20 times. In a later analysis, co-occurring TCRs were grouped using DBSCAN, and TCRdist sequence similarity was added for clustering within HLA-allele-positive subsets. Repertoires with fewer than 30,000 or more than 120,000 public chains, plus five repertoires with anomalous nucleotide sharing, were excluded from co-occurrence clustering. TCRdb carries this immuneACCESS record with in-frame sequences only. Its versions omit some clonotypes, under half of them owing to an unresolved V gene in the studies checked, with the rest unexplained. That table is the source of V, J and clone size, and D and trimming were worked out from the DNA. The table for this sample lists tens of thousands of clones; approximately 80% of them were counted only once. The leading ten clones occupy more than 2.5% of the sample.

The sequence links TRBV18 to TRBJ2-7; 11 of the junction bases match TRBD1. This TCR was sampled from a man younger than 30 in good health and CMV-seronegative. The sample comprised PBMCs. This receptor has the CDR3 CASLALPGQGVSYEQYF. The sequence in DNA is TGTGCCAGCTTAGCGCTACCGGGACAGGGGGTCTCCTACGAGCAGTACTTC.